This TCR beta chain was identified in a study of T cell changes during pregnancy in multiple sclerosis. The protocol was immunoSEQ multiplex PCR, while the TCRdb copy is restricted to in-frame clones and leaves out a portion. The sample contains some 67,000 clones, about 91% of which appear only once. The CDR3 totals 18 residues. Germline-derived CDR1 and CDR2 are KGHSH and LQKENI. V dropped 4 bases and J dropped 5; count of bases not matched to a gene: 17. V is TRBV18 and J is TRBJ2-1, with 7 bases matching TRBD2. The sequence derives from a female donor with multiple sclerosis, enrolled in a pregnancy study. The source material was peripheral blood, sampled after pregnancy. The CDR3 DNA reads TGTGCCAGCTCACTTACTAGCGCCTCAAATCGTCGCAACAATGAGCAGTTCTTC. This sequence encodes CASSLTSASNRRNNEQFF.